Detailed here is one T cell receptor (beta chain). RNA was extracted and reverse transcribed into cDNA as the sequencing template. The protocol was immunoSEQ multiplex PCR, while the TCRdb copy is restricted to in-frame clones and leaves out a portion. The data show some 110,000 clones, 35% to 40% seen once. The data belong to a study of CD8+ T cells in alopecia areata. The researchers isolated CD4+ and CD8+ T cells from PBMCs by sorting. The source material was CD4+ T cells sorted from blood. The sequence was collected from a human donor with alopecia areata.

The DNA of the CDR3 is TGCAGCGTTACAGGTACTTCGAATTCCTACGAGCAGTACTTC. Protein: CSVTGTSNSYEQYF. The chain employs TRBV29-1 and TRBJ2-7; D may be TRBD1 (5 bases). The germline V and J ends were trimmed by 5 bases and 1 base, with 15 bases remaining between them. Germline-derived CDR1 and CDR2 are SQVTM and ANQGSEA. The CDR3 is 14 amino acids.